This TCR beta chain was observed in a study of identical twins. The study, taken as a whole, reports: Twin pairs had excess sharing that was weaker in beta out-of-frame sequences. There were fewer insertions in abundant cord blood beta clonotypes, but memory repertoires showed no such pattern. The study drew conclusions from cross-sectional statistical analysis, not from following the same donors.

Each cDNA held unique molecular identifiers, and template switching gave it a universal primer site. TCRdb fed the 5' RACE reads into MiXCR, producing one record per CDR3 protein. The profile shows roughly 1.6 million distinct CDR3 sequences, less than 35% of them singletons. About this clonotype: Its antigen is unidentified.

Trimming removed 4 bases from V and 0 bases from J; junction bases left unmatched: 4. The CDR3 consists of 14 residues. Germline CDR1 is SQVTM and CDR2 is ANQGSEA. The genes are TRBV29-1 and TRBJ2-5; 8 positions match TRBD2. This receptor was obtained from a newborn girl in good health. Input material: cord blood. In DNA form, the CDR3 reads TGCAGCGTTGGTGCTAGCGGGTACCAAGAGACCCAGTACTTC. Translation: CSVGASGYQETQYF.